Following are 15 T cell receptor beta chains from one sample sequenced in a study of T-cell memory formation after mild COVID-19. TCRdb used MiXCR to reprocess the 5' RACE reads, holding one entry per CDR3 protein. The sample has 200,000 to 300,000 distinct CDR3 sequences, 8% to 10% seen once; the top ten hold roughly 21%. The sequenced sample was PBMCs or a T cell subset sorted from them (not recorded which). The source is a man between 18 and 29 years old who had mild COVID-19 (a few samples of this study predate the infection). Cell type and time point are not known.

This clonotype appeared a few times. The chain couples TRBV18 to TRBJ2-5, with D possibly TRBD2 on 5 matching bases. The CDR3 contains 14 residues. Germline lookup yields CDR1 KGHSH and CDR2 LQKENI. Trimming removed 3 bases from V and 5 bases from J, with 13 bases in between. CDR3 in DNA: TGTGCCAGCTCACCGCGGGTGAACGGGGAGACCCAGTACTTC. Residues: CASSPRVNGETQYF.

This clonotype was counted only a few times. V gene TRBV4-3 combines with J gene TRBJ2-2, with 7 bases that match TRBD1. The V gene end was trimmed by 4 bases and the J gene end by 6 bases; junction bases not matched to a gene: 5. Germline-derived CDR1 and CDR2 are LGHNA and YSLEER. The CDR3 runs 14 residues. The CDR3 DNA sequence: TGCGCCAGCAGCCGGTTGACAGGGTCCGGGGAGCTGTTTTTT. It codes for CASSRLTGSGELFF.

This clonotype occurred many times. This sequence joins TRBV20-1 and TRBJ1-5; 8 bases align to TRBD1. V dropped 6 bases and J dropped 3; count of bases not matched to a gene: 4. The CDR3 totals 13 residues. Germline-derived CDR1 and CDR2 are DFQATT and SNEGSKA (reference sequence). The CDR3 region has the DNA TGCAGTGCAAAGACAGGGGTCAATCAGCCCCAGCATTTT. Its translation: CSAKTGVNQPQHF.

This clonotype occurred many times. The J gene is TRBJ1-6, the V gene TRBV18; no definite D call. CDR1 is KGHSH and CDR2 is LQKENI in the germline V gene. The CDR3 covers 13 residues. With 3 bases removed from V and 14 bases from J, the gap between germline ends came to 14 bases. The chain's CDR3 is CASSPIDGLTLHF. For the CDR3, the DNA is TGTGCCAGCTCACCTATCGACGGTCTCACCCTCCACTTT.

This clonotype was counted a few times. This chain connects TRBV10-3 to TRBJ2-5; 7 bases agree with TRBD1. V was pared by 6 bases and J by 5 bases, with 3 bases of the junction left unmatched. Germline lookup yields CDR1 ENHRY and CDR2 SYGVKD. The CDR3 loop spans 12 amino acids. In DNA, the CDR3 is TGTGCCATCAGGGAGACAGGGGAGACCCAGTACTTC. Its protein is CAIRETGETQYF.

CDR3 in amino acids: CASSERRDGTDTQYF. The CDR3, as DNA: TGTGCCAGCAGCGAAAGGAGGGATGGCACAGATACGCAGTATTTT. J is TRBJ2-3 and V is TRBV6-2 or TRBV6-3; tentatively, D is TRBD2 (6 bases). From germline, CDR1 is MNHEY and CDR2 SVGEGT. Trimming left V 6 bases short and J 1 base short, with 14 bases between. The CDR3 is made up of 15 amino acids.

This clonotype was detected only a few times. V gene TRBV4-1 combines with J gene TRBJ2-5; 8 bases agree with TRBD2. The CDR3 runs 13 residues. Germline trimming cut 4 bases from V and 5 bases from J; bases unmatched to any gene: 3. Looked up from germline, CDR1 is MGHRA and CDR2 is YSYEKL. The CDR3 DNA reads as TGCGCCAGCAGCCCGGGGGGGGTGGAGACCCAGTACTTC. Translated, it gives CASSPGGVETQYF.

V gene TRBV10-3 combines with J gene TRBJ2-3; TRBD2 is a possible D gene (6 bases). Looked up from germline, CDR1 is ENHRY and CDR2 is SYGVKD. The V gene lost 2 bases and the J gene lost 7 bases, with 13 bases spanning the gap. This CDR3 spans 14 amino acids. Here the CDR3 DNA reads TGTGCCATCAGTGAGCCCGGAGGGGCGTATACGCAGTATTTT. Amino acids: CAISEPGGAYTQYF.

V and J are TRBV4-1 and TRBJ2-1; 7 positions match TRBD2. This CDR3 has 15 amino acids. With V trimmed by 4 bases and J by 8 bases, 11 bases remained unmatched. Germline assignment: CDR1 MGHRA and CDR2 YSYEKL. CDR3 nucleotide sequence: TGCGCCAGCAGCCGAAGGACTAGTGGTTTCGATGAGCAGTTCTTC. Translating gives CASSRRTSGFDEQFF.

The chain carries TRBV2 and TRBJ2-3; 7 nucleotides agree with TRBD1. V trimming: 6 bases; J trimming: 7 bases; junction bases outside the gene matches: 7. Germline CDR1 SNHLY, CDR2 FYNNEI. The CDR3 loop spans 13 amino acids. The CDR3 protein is CASRDRNLNTQYF. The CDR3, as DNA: TGTGCCAGCAGGGACAGGAACCTAAATACGCAGTATTTT.

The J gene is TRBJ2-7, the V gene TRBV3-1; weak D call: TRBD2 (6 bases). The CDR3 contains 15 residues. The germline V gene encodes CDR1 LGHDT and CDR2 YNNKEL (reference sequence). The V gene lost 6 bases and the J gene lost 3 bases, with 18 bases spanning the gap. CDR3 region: CASRQMLGGVYEQYF. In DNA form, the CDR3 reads TGTGCCAGCAGGCAGATGCTGGGGGGTGTCTACGAGCAGTACTTC.

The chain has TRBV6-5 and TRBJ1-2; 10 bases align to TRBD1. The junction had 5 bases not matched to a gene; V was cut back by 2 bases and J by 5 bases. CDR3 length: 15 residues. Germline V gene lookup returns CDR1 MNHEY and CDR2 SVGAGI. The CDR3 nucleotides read TGTGCCAGCAGTTACCGCGGGACAGGGGTTTATGGCTACACCTTC. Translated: CASSYRGTGVYGYTF.

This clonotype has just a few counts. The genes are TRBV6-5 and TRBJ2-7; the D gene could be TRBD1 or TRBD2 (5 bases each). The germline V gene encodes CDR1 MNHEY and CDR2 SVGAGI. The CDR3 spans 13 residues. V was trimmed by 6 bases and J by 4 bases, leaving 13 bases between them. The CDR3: CASRGPSGYEQYF. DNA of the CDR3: TGTGCCAGCAGGGGACCATCGGGATACGAGCAGTACTTC.

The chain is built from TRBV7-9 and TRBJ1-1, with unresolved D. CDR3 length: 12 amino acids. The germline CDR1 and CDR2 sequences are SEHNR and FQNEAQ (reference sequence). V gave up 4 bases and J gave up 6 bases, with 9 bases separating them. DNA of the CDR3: TGTGCCAGCAGCTCAGGTGTAGCTGAAGCTTTCTTT. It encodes CASSSGVAEAFF.

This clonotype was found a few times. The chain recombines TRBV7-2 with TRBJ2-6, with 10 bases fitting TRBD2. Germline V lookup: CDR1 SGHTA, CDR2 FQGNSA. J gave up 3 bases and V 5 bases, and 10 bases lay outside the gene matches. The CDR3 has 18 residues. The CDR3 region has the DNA TGTGCCAGCAGCGTTAGCGGGGGGTGGTCCAGTGGGGCCAACGTCCTGACTTTC. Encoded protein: CASSVSGGWSSGANVLTF.